This T cell receptor (beta chain) was documented in a study of T cell changes during pregnancy in multiple sclerosis. Method: immunoSEQ multiplex PCR; TCRdb's copy keeps in-frame clones and lacks some. The sample yields 30,000 to 45,000 clones, over 75% seen once. The germline V gene has CDR1 MGHRA and CDR2 YSYEKL. The length of the CDR3 is 17 residues. V shed 4 bases, J shed 1 base, and the junction held 9 bases outside the gene matches. V usage is TRBV4-1 and J usage is TRBJ2-3; 9 bases are a match to TRBD2. Sample: CD8+ T cells from peripheral blood mononuclear cells, taken in the third trimester of pregnancy. The TCR comes from a female donor with multiple sclerosis, enrolled in a pregnancy study. CDR3 residues: CASSPSGASGGTDTQYF. The CDR3, as DNA: TGCGCCAGCAGCCCCTCGGGGGCTAGCGGGGGCACAGATACGCAGTATTTT.